This TCR beta chain appears in the sequencing data of a study of PD-1 blockade in classical Hodgkin lymphoma. Turning to the study itself: Patients received nivolumab 3 mg/kg intravenously every 2 weeks.

The data were produced by immunoSEQ multiplex PCR, yet TCRdb's version contains in-frame clones alone and is incomplete. The data show around 25,000 clones, 88% seen once. Study-level points and caveats: Lower baseline TCR diversity marked trial partial responders and progressors. Initiation of nivolumab under 1 year after ASCT led to exclusion of patients.

As for this clone: As yet, its antigen is unknown.

Trimming cost V 4 bases and J 0 bases, with 9 bases left between them. The germline V gene has CDR1 MNHNY and CDR2 SVGAGI (reference sequence). The CDR3 extends over 14 amino acids. The sample's time point: cycle 4 day 1 (C4D1), after six to seven weeks of nivolumab. With no exception, relapse followed autologous stem cell transplantation in all patients, and brentuximab vedotin exposure varied. The gene calls are TRBV6-6 and TRBJ1-1; a possible D gene is TRBD1 (5 bases). The specimen was peripheral blood mononuclear cells (PBMCs), collected before the fourth cycle of nivolumab. The receptor was derived from a human donor with classical Hodgkin lymphoma. CDR3 sequence: CASSFGTMNTEAFF. The DNA of the CDR3 is TGTGCCAGCAGTTTCGGGACCATGAACACTGAAGCTTTCTTT.